A selection of T cell receptor beta chains follows, all from one sample in a study of OX40 agonist ivuxolimab in advanced cancers. Clones were sequenced by immunoSEQ multiplex PCR, and TCRdb holds only the in-frame ones, with some missing. The table shows approximately 82,000 clones, with around four fifths occurring only once. The material sequenced was CD4+ or CD8+ T cells sorted from blood, taken in a trial of the OX40 agonist ivuxolimab. Receptors originate from an adult with an advanced solid tumor such as melanoma, head and neck, liver or kidney cancer. Both conserved end residues are part of each CDR3. The D gene is left open where the match is weak. For some rows the clone size is stated as once, few or many, or as a class when expanded; others skip it.

d_call	j_call	v_call	clone_size	cdr3_aa	cdr3_nt
TRBD1	TRBJ2-6	TRBV30	.	CASQRGQGLGGANVLTF	TGTGCCTCTCAGCGGGGACAGGGTCTAGGTGGGGCCAACGTCCTGACTTTC
TRBD1	TRBJ2-1	TRBV7-2	.	CASTQGALRYNEQFF	TGTGCCAGCACACAGGGGGCTCTAAGGTACAATGAGCAGTTCTTC
.	TRBJ2-7	TRBV7-8	.	CASSLASLAAAYEQYF	TGTGCCAGCAGCTTAGCGTCACTAGCTGCCGCCTACGAGCAGTACTTC
TRBD1	TRBJ2-2	TRBV29-1	once	CSVKEGGELNTGELFF	TGCAGCGTTAAGGAAGGGGGCGAGCTGAACACCGGGGAGCTGTTTTTT
TRBD2	TRBJ2-1	TRBV19	.	CATTSGGHNEQFF	TGTGCCACCACTAGCGGGGGCCACAATGAGCAGTTCTTC
.	TRBJ1-1	TRBV5-1	.	CASSLGWSERSTEAFF	TGCGCCAGCAGCTTGGGATGGTCAGAAAGGAGCACTGAAGCTTTCTTT
.	TRBJ1-6	TRBV5-4	.	CASSSTGQSPLHF	TGTGCCAGCAGCTCCACAGGGCAATCACCCCTCCACTTT
.	TRBJ2-3	TRBV6-5	.	CASSTLHAGDTQYF	TGTGCCAGCAGTACACTTCACGCTGGAGATACGCAGTATTTT
.	TRBJ1-1	TRBV7-6	.	CASSSRGGKMDTEAFF	TGTGCCAGCAGCTCGAGAGGGGGTAAGATGGACACTGAAGCTTTCTTT
.	TRBJ2-1	TRBV5-4	.	CASSLVVLGGRDEQFF	TGTGCCAGCAGCTTGGTGGTTTTAGGGGGGCGGGATGAGCAGTTCTTC